This T cell receptor beta chain is from a study of blood T cell repertoires in COVID-19. Study at large: Some COVID-19 samples were acute and others convalescent; all came from the United States, Italy and Spain. Sources were T cells, B-cell-depleted T cells, or PBMCs; the material itself was cDNA or gDNA.

Trimming took 6 bases from V and 2 from J; bases not matched to a gene: 9. There are 16 residues in the CDR3. CDR1 and CDR2 (germline): SGHNT, YYREEE (reference sequence). Original analysis: Reference gene primer amplification yielded estimated nucleated cell counts. Libraries were prepared by immunoSEQ multiplex PCR; TCRdb keeps only in-frame clonotypes and omits some of them. V, J and clone size were drawn from that table, and D and trimming were deduced from the DNA. The sample holds about 100,000 clones, around 90% seen once. V usage is TRBV5-4 and J usage is TRBJ1-4; the match to TRBD1 covers 8 bases. The origin of this receptor is a man between 65 and 85 years old with acute or convalescent COVID-19. The specimen was peripheral blood. CDR3 residues: CASTRQGPGTNEKLFF. The CDR3 DNA is TGTGCCAGCACCCGACAGGGGCCGGGGACTAATGAAAAACTGTTTTTT.